The clone carrying this T cell receptor beta chain was observed a handful of times. This entry comes from a study of blood T cell repertoires in COVID-19. The wider study: PBMCs, B-cell-depleted T cells, or T cells provided the cDNA or gDNA that made up the material.

The CDR3 has 12 amino acids. Germline lookup yields CDR1 SNHLY and CDR2 FYNNEI. V gave up 7 bases and J gave up 9 bases; unmatched junction bases: 6. Libraries were prepared by immunoSEQ multiplex PCR; TCRdb keeps only in-frame clonotypes and omits some of them. Of about 73,000 clones in the sample, around four fifths were seen once. The sample taken for sequencing was peripheral blood. The source of this sequence is a woman aged 60 to 75 with acute or convalescent COVID-19. The V and J genes are TRBV2 and TRBJ2-1, with TRBD2 identical over 7 bases. DNA for the CDR3: TGTGCCAGCAATCTGCGGGAGAGTGAGCAGTTCTTC. Its translation: CASNLRESEQFF.